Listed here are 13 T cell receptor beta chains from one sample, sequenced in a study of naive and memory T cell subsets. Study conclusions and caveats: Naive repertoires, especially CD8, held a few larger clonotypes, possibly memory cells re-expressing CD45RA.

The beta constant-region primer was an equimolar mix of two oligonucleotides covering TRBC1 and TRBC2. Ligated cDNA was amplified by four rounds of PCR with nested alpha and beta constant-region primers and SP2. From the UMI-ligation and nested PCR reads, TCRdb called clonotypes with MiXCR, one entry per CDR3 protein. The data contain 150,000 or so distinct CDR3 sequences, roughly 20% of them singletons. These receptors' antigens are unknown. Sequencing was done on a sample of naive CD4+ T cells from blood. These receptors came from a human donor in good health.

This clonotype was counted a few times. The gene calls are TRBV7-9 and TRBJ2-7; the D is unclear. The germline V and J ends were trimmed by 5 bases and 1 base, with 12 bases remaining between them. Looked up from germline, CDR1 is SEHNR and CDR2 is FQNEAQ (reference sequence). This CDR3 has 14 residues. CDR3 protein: CASSPPPLSYEQYF. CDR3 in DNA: TGTGCCAGCAGCCCTCCGCCCCTTTCCTACGAGCAGTACTTC.

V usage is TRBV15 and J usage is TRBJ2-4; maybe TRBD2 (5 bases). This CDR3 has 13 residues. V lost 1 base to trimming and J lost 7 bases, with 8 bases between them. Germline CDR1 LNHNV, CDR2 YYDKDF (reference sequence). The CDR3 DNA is TGTGCCACCAGCAGAGTGGACTCGAACATTCAGTACTTC. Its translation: CATSRVDSNIQYF. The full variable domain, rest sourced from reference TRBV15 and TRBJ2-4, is DAMVIQNPRYQVTQFGKPVTLSCSQTLNHNVMYWYQQKSSQAPKLLFHYYDKDFNNEADTPDNFQSRRPNTSFCFLDIRSPGLGDTAMYLCATSRVDSNIQYFGAGTRLSVL.

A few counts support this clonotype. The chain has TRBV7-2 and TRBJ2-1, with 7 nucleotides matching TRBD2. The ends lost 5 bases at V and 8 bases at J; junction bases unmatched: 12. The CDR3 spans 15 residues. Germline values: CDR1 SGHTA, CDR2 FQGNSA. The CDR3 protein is CASSPSWEGVDEQFF. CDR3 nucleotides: TGTGCCAGCAGCCCCTCGTGGGAGGGAGTCGATGAGCAGTTCTTC. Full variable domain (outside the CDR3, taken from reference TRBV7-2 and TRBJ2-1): GAGVSQSPSNKVTEKGKDVELRCDPISGHTALYWYRQSLGQGLEFLIYFQGNSAPDKSGLPSDRFSAERTGGSVSTLTIQRTQQEDSAVYLCASSPSWEGVDEQFFGPGTRLTVL.

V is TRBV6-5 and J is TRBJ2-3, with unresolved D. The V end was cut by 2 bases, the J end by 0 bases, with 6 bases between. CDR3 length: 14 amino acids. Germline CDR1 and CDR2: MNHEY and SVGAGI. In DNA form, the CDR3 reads TGTGCCAGCAGTTACACGGCCAGCACAGATACGCAGTATTTT. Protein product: CASSYTASTDTQYF.

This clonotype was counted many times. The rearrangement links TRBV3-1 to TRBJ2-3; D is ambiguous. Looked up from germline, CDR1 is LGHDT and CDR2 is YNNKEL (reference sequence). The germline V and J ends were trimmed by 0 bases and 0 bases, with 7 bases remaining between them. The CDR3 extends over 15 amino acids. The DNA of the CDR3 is TGTGCCAGCAGCCAAGACATGCCTAGCACAGATACGCAGTATTTT. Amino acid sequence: CASSQDMPSTDTQYF.

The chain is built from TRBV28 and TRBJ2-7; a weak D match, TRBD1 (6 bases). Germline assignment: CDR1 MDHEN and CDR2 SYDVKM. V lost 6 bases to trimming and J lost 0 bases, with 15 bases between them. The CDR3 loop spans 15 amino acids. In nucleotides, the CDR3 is TGTGCCAGCAGCACGACAGGACGAAGCTCCTACGAGCAGTACTTC. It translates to CASSTTGRSSYEQYF.

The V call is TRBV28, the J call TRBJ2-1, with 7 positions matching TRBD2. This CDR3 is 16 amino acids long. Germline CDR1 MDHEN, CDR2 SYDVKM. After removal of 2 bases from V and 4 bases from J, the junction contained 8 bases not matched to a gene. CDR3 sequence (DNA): TGTGCCAGCAGTTTAGTAGGCTCTAGCGGATACAATGAGCAGTTCTTC. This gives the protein CASSLVGSSGYNEQFF. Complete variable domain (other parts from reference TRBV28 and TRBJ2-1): DVKVTQSSRYLVKRTGEKVFLECVQDMDHENMFWYRQDPGLGLRLIYFSYDVKMKEKGDIPEGYSVSREKKERFSLILESASTNQTSMYLCASSLVGSSGYNEQFFGPGTRLTVL.

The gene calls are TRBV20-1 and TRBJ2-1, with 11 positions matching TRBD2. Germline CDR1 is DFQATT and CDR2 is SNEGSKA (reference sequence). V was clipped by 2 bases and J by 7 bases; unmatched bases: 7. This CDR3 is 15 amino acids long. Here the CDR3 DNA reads TGCAGTGCTAGATCCGCAGGGACTAGCGGAAATGAGCAGTTCTTC. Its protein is CSARSAGTSGNEQFF.

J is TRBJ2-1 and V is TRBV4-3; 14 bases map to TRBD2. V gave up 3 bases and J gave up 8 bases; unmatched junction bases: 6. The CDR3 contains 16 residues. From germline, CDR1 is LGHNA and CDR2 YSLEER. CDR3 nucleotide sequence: TGCGCCAGCAGCCACCCGACTAGCGGGAGGGGGTATGAGCAGTTCTTC. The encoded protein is CASSHPTSGRGYEQFF.

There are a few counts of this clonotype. The CDR3 coding sequence is TGTGCCAGCAGTTTGGGCCAGCCCGGGTCTTACGCGTACTTC. It encodes CASSLGQPGSYAYF. This chain links TRBV28 with TRBJ2-7; D gene unclear. This CDR3 comprises 14 residues. Trimming cost V 3 bases and J 12 bases, with 21 bases left between them. The germline V gene has CDR1 MDHEN and CDR2 SYDVKM.

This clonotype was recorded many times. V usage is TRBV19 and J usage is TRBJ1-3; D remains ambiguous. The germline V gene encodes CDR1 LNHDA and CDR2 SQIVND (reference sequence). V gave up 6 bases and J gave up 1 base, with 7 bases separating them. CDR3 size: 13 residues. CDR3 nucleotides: TGTGCCAGTAGGCTGGGTTCTGGAAACACCATATATTTT. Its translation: CASRLGSGNTIYF.

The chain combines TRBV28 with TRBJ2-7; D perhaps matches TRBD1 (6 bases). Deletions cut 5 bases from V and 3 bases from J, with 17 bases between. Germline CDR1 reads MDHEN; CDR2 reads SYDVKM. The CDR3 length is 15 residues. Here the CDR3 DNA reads TGTGCCAGCAGTCAAGGTCCGGGACACCTCTACGAGCAGTACTTC. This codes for CASSQGPGHLYEQYF.

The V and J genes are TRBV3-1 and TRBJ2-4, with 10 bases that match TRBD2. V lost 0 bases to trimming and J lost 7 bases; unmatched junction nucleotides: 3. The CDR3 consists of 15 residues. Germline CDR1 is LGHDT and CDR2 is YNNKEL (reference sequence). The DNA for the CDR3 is TGTGCCAGCAGCCAAGATCTAGCGGGAGATAACATTCAGTACTTC. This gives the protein CASSQDLAGDNIQYF.